This T cell receptor (beta chain) originates from a study of T cell repertoires in cytomegalovirus infection. Study-wide background: Newly reported HLA-C-restricted and thoroughly characterized HLA-B-restricted CMV epitopes were employed. Indicated by public TCR beta signatures were CMV infection and matching HLA type.

From the reads, TCRdb called clonotypes with MiXCR, one entry per CDR3 protein. The data show about a million distinct CDR3 sequences, around 32% seen once. Study results and caveats: HLA-C-restricted CMV-specific TCR beta clonotypes prevailed in the ex vivo response. Summed frequency of shared TCR beta families picked out CMV carriers who also had the relevant HLA.

This clonotype came up a few times. The antigen is not known. The source material was cultured CD8+ T cells from PBMCs, sampled from culture after CMV antigen stimulation. The receptor's source is a human donor in good health (CMV status not recorded). Some clones in this sample may be carry-over from other donors' samples.

Here the CDR3 DNA reads TGTGCCAGCGTTGGGACATTCTATGGCTACACCTTC. Translation: CASVGTFYGYTF. The chain carries TRBV2 and TRBJ1-2; maybe TRBD1 (6 bases). V shed 8 bases and J shed 4 bases, with 11 bases lying between them. Germline CDR1 is SNHLY and CDR2 is FYNNEI. The CDR3 runs to 12 residues.